This T cell receptor (beta chain) was sequenced during a study of blood T cells in healthy people across ages. Study-level findings and limits: The recorded TCR beta diversity per million T cells decreased in a roughly linear manner with age. Long-lived donors carried more naive CD4+ cells and greater diversity than aged donors.

A second about 6 to 12 cycle PCR used barcoded and J-beta primers. MiXCR, applied by TCRdb to the 5' RACE reads, yields one record per CDR3 protein. The sample records 1.5 million to 2 million distinct CDR3 sequences, approximately 28% being singletons. Aged roughly 6 to 100, donors were systemically healthy Caucasians from Russia. Investigators took about 9.4 milliliters of peripheral blood from every donor. About this clonotype: What it recognizes is unknown.

Germline CDR1 and CDR2: SGHRS and YFSETQ. The CDR3 spans 17 residues. J was trimmed by 7 bases and V by 5 bases; bases with no gene match: 14. This TCR was recovered from a woman aged 25 to 39 in good health. The chain employs TRBV5-1 and TRBJ2-1; 11 nucleotides align to TRBD1. Sequencing was done on a sample of blood. CDR3 sequence reads: CASSFRSGTGGANEQFF. The CDR3 bases are TGCGCCAGCAGTTTTAGATCCGGGACAGGGGGGGCTAATGAGCAGTTCTTC.